This T cell receptor (beta chain) was recorded in a study of T cells after yellow fever vaccination. Study information: Fractions of limited cellularity were prepared by means of SMART-Seq v4 Ultra Low Input. Study-wide results and caveats: Detected again after the booster were most primary-vaccination clones, at 95% to 97% CD4 and approximately 87% CD8.

In germline, CDR1 is SGHTA, CDR2 FQGNSA. This CDR3 comprises 14 residues. Trimming stripped 2 bases from V and 8 bases from J, with 15 bases between. This clonotype was found a few times. Its antigen remains unknown. A single record per CDR3 protein comes from TCRdb applying MiXCR to the 5' RACE reads. The sample has 150,000 to 200,000 distinct CDR3 sequences, approximately 6.2% seen once. Sequencing was performed on CD4+ T cells sorted from PBMCs, taken on the day of the first yellow fever vaccination. The receptor comes from a man in his late teens or twenties who received the YFV17D yellow fever vaccine. The gene calls are TRBV7-2 and TRBJ1-1; D is unclear. CDR3 in amino acids: CASSLILGREEAFF. The CDR3 region has the DNA TGTGCCAGCAGCTTAATTCTCGGTCGGGAGGAAGCTTTCTTT. Full variable domain (outside the CDR3, taken from reference TRBV7-2 and TRBJ1-1): GAGVSQSPSNKVTEKGKDVELRCDPISGHTALYWYRQSLGQGLEFLIYFQGNSAPDKSGLPSDRFSAERTGGSVSTLTIQRTQQEDSAVYLCASSLILGREEAFFGQGTRLTVV.